This entry concerns a single TCR beta chain. Its matching antigen is unknown. This sample stems from a study of T cell clonotyping in hematopoietic cell transplantation. Whole-study results and caveats: Few recipient clonotypes overlapped donors; over 97% were de novo at given depth. Graft donor and pretransplant recipient Inverse Simpson Index values predicted broader posttransplant TCR diversity.

Recipients were bled about 28 days pretransplant and at posttransplant days 30, 100, 180. Some clones are missing from TCRdb's copy, which holds only in-frame ones; the method was immunoSEQ multiplex PCR. The repertoire holds about 14,000 clones, with about nine tenths as singletons. The junction had 5 bases not matched to a gene; V was cut back by 5 bases and J by 1 base. The CDR3 contains 15 residues. CDR1 and CDR2 from the germline V gene are SGHDN and FVKESK. This rearrangement joins TRBV14 to TRBJ1-1; 9 nucleotides line up with TRBD1. Sequencing was performed on PBMCs, taken 100 days after allogeneic stem cell transplant. This sequence originates from a male patient aged 45-60 years who had an allogeneic stem cell transplant from an unrelated donor, so T cells may come from the graft donor. Some clones in this sample may be carry-over from other donors' samples. CDR3 bases: TGTGCCAGCAGCGGGACAGGGAGGGGGAACACTGAAGCTTTCTTT. This encodes CASSGTGRGNTEAFF.